The entry below describes one T cell receptor beta chain. Its specificity is not known. This CDR3 is 15 amino acids long. Between the trimmed V and J ends, which lost 1 base and 3 bases, there was a span of 10 bases. The germline V gene encodes CDR1 MGHRA and CDR2 YSYEKL. The table came from immunoSEQ multiplex PCR; TCRdb's copy has only in-frame clones and leaves some out. The sample includes 150,000 to 200,000 clones, 80% to 95% of them seen just once. This record belongs to a study of T cell responses to AZD1222 COVID-19 vaccine. Findings of the study overall: After the peak T cell response, and only then, were repertoires sampled.

This material consisted of peripheral blood, taken on day 0 of AZD1222 vaccination. This receptor was taken from an adult in good health. This rearrangement joins TRBV4-1 to TRBJ2-1; a weak D match, TRBD1 (5 bases). The CDR3 spells CASSQGREYYNEQFF. The CDR3 nucleotides read TGCGCCAGCAGCCAAGGCAGGGAATACTACAATGAGCAGTTCTTC.